The 23 T cell receptor beta chains presented below share a single source sample, sequenced in a study of blood T cell repertoires in COVID-19. Clones were read by immunoSEQ multiplex PCR, and TCRdb kept only the in-frame ones, dropping some. Of hundreds of thousands of clones in the sample, approximately 80% were seen once. Specimen: peripheral blood. These receptors came from a man older than 75 with acute or convalescent COVID-19.

The chain recombines TRBV27 with TRBJ2-7; D remains ambiguous. The length of the CDR3 is 14 residues. V gave up 5 bases and J gave up 3 bases, with 14 bases separating them. Germline CDR1 is MNHEY and CDR2 is SMNVEV (reference sequence). The CDR3 loop reads CASSPDRVFYEQYF. The CDR3 coding sequence is TGTGCCAGCAGTCCAGATCGGGTCTTCTACGAGCAGTACTTC.

CDR3: CASGFGQLSGNTIYF. CDR3 sequence (DNA): TGTGCTAGTGGTTTCGGACAGCTCTCTGGAAACACCATATATTTT. J is TRBJ1-3 and V is TRBV12-5; a possible D gene is TRBD1 (6 bases). The CDR3 loop spans 15 amino acids. Between the trimmed V and J ends, which lost 3 bases and 0 bases, there was a span of 9 bases. In germline, CDR1 is LGHNT, CDR2 FRNRAP. The full variable domain, rest sourced from reference TRBV12-5 and TRBJ1-3, is DARVTQTPRHKVTEMGQEVTMRCQPILGHNTVFWYRQTMMQGLELLAYFRNRAPLDDSGMPKDRFSAEMPDATLATLKIQPSEPRDSAVYFCASGFGQLSGNTIYFGEGSWLTVV.

This chain links TRBV7-3 with TRBJ1-2; D might be TRBD1 (5 bases). This CDR3 has 15 amino acids. V was clipped by 2 bases and J by 6 bases, with 16 bases between them. Germline assignment: CDR1 SGHTA and CDR2 FQGTGA. The CDR3 sequence is CASSLGGTNGHGYTF. Here the CDR3 DNA reads TGTGCCAGCAGCTTAGGCGGGACGAATGGACATGGCTACACCTTC. Using reference TRBV7-3 and TRBJ1-2 for the parts outside the CDR3, the full variable domain is GAGVSQTPSNKVTEKGKYVELRCDPISGHTALYWYRQSLGQGPEFLIYFQGTGAADDSGLPNDRFFAVRPEGSVSTLKIQRTERGDSAVYLCASSLGGTNGHGYTFGSGTRLTVV.

This clone was observed a few times. The V call is TRBV2, the J call TRBJ1-1; 8 nucleotides agree with TRBD1. Germline values: CDR1 SNHLY, CDR2 FYNNEI. V gave up 5 bases and J gave up 10 bases; unmatched junction bases: 12. The CDR3 is 14 residues long. The CDR3: CASSLAQGVVGAFF. The DNA of the CDR3 is TGTGCCAGCAGTTTGGCACAGGGGGTCGTGGGAGCTTTCTTT. The full variable domain, completed using reference TRBV2 and TRBJ1-1, is EPEVTQTPSHQVTQMGQEVILRCVPISNHLYFYWYRQILGQKVEFLVSFYNNEISEKSEIFDDQFSVERPDGSNFTLKIRSTKLEDSAMYFCASSLAQGVVGAFFGQGTRLTVV.

The V gene is TRBV11-2, the J gene TRBJ2-1, with D maybe TRBD2 (6 bases). With 0 bases removed from V and 1 base from J, the gap between germline ends came to 16 bases. The germline V gene encodes CDR1 SGHAT and CDR2 FQNNGV. This CDR3 is built from 18 residues. The DNA of the CDR3 is TGTGCCAGCAGCTTAGATCCAGGTCGGGAGTGGTCCTACAATGAGCAGTTCTTC. Translation gives CASSLDPGREWSYNEQFF.

The chain joins TRBV9 to TRBJ2-7, with D tentatively TRBD2 (6 bases). This CDR3 comprises 16 residues. The V end was cut by 3 bases, the J end by 4 bases, with 20 bases between. Germline V gives CDR1 SGDLS, CDR2 YYNGEE. The CDR3 is CASSAEGGQGLYEQYF. The DNA for the CDR3 is TGTGCCAGCAGCGCCGAAGGAGGGCAAGGACTATACGAGCAGTACTTC.

The chain links TRBV5-6 to TRBJ2-3; D possibly corresponds to TRBD2 (6 bases). V lost 2 bases, J lost 3 bases, and 10 bases lay in between. This CDR3 has 14 amino acids. Germline-derived CDR1 and CDR2 are SGHDT and YYEEEE. CDR3 sequence: CASSLYGGTDTQYF. CDR3 DNA sequence: TGTGCCAGCAGCTTATACGGGGGAACAGATACGCAGTATTTT.

J is TRBJ1-2 and V is TRBV19, with D tentatively TRBD1 (5 bases). The CDR3 runs to 14 residues. The germline gives CDR1 LNHDA, CDR2 SQIVND (reference sequence). V lost 5 bases to trimming and J lost 2 bases, with 12 bases between them. DNA of the CDR3: TGTGCCAGTAGTCGCCCCCGGGGGAACTATGGCTACACCTTC. The encoded protein is CASSRPRGNYGYTF.

The chain uses TRBV18 and TRBJ1-2; D is uncertain. Trimming took off 6 bases at V and 6 bases at J, with 14 bases between the two ends. The CDR3 is 13 residues long. Germline CDR1 is KGHSH and CDR2 is LQKENI. CDR3 protein: CASSPREVDGYTF. The CDR3 nucleotides are TGTGCCAGCTCCCCCCGAGAGGTTGATGGCTACACCTTC.

V gene TRBV18 combines with J gene TRBJ2-2, with TRBD1 identical over 10 bases. CDR3 length: 15 amino acids. Trimming at V came to 6 bases and at J to 6 bases, leaving 7 bases not matched to a gene. Germline CDR1 and CDR2: KGHSH and LQKENI. In nucleotides, the CDR3 is TGTGCCAGCTCCCCCGGACAGGGGGTCGCCGGGGAGCTGTTTTTT. Translation gives CASSPGQGVAGELFF.

J is TRBJ2-3 and V is TRBV4-2; 11 nucleotides agree with TRBD1. Germline values: CDR1 LGHNA, CDR2 YNFKEQ. The V gene end was trimmed by 3 bases and the J gene end by 2 bases; junction bases not matched to a gene: 4. The CDR3 loop spans 16 amino acids. The CDR3 nucleotides are TGTGCCAGCAGCCAGGGGGACAGGGGGGACACAGATACGCAGTATTTT. As protein: CASSQGDRGDTDTQYF.

This clone has more than one count but fewer than ten. This chain uses TRBV11-2 with TRBJ2-3, with D perhaps matching TRBD2 (5 bases). The CDR3 contains 16 residues. V was shortened by 0 bases and J by 0 bases, with 10 bases between the two germline ends. CDR1 and CDR2 (germline): SGHAT, FQNNGV. The chain's CDR3 is CASSLDRRRSTDTQYF. The CDR3 nucleotides are TGTGCCAGCAGCTTAGATAGGAGGCGGAGCACAGATACGCAGTATTTT.

The CDR3 DNA is TGTGCCTGGAGTGTACGTTTGCTGACAGGGGGCAATCAGCCCCAGCATTTT. It specifies CAWSVRLLTGGNQPQHF. The V and J genes are TRBV30 and TRBJ1-5; 8 nucleotides line up with TRBD1. V lost 0 bases to trimming and J lost 2 bases; unmatched junction nucleotides: 9. The germline V gene encodes CDR1 GTSNPN and CDR2 SVGIG (reference sequence). CDR3 size: 17 residues. The variable domain in full, completed from reference TRBV30 and TRBJ1-5, reads SQTIHQWPATLVQPVGSPLSLECTVEGTSNPNLYWYRQAAGRGLQLLFYSVGIGQISSEVPQNLSASRPQDRQFILSSKKLLLSDSGFYLCAWSVRLLTGGNQPQHFGDGTRLSIL.

The sample holds a few counts of this clone. The chain recombines TRBV10-3 with TRBJ1-5, with 7 bases matching TRBD1. CDR3 length equals 16 residues. V lost 0 bases, J lost 8 bases, and 10 bases stayed unmatched. CDR1 and CDR2 (germline): ENHRY, SYGVKD. DNA of the CDR3: TGTGCCATCAGTGAGTCGTCCGGGGCGCAGGGGGAGCCCCAGCATTTT. Its translation is CAISESSGAQGEPQHF.

The rearrangement uses TRBV5-4 and TRBJ2-1; 11 nucleotides align to TRBD2. Germline lookup yields CDR1 SGHNT and CDR2 YYREEE (reference sequence). The length of the CDR3 is 15 residues. The trim removed 0 bases at V and 9 bases at J, leaving 5 bases unmatched. CDR3 region: CASSLVSSGGLEQFF. CDR3 in DNA: TGTGCCAGCAGCTTGGTTTCTAGCGGGGGGCTTGAGCAGTTCTTC.

The chain couples TRBV28 to TRBJ1-4; D may be TRBD1 (5 bases). The germline CDR1 and CDR2 sequences are MDHEN and SYDVKM. Trimming left V 4 bases short and J 4 bases short, with 10 bases between. The CDR3 runs 14 residues. CDR3 nucleotide sequence: TGTGCCAGCAGTTCCCCAGGGTTTAATGAAAAACTGTTTTTT. It translates to CASSSPGFNEKLFF.

The rearrangement uses TRBV27 and TRBJ1-4, with D possibly matching TRBD1 (5 bases). The CDR3 has 15 amino acids. The germline V and J ends were trimmed by 3 bases and 4 bases, with 12 bases remaining between them. Germline V gives CDR1 MNHEY, CDR2 SMNVEV (reference sequence). CDR3 region: CASSFRGLINEKLFF. CDR3 in DNA: TGTGCCAGCAGTTTTCGGGGACTTATTAATGAAAAACTGTTTTTT.

The rearrangement uses TRBV4-1 and TRBJ2-1; TRBD2 might be the D (7 bases). This CDR3 region has 16 residues. The V gene's germline CDR1 is MGHRA and CDR2 YSYEKL. The V end lost 0 bases, the J end lost 7 bases, and 16 bases lay between the germline ends. The CDR3 region is CASSQDTAGARNEQFF. The CDR3 nucleotides read TGCGCCAGCAGCCAAGATACGGCGGGGGCCAGAAATGAGCAGTTCTTC.

The gene calls are TRBV12-5 and TRBJ1-5; no reliable D call. Germline lookup yields CDR1 LGHNT and CDR2 FRNRAP. Trimming pared 6 bases from V and 11 bases from J, leaving 17 bases between. The CDR3 runs 13 residues. The CDR3 sequence: CASGLSGPRTQHF. Here the CDR3 DNA reads TGTGCTAGTGGCCTCTCAGGTCCCAGGACCCAGCATTTT.

V usage is TRBV5-8 and J usage is TRBJ1-6; D gene ambiguous. There are 15 residues in the CDR3. Trimming stripped 3 bases from V and 7 bases from J, with 14 bases between. CDR1 and CDR2 from the germline V gene are SGHTS and YDEGEE. The CDR3 region has the DNA TGTGCCAGCAGCTCCCGGGTGGCGGGGAATTCACCCCTCCACTTT. Translation: CASSSRVAGNSPLHF.

This clone was seen a handful of times. The chain recombines TRBV2 with TRBJ2-7; 7 positions match TRBD1. The CDR3 is made up of 15 amino acids. In germline, CDR1 is SNHLY, CDR2 FYNNEI. The trim removed 8 bases at V and 3 bases at J, leaving 13 bases unmatched. CDR3 sequence: CASAAYRGRIYEQYF. In DNA, the CDR3 is TGTGCCAGCGCCGCTTATAGGGGGCGTATCTACGAGCAGTACTTC.

This clone was counted a single time. The V gene is TRBV7-9, the J gene TRBJ1-4, with no clear D. The CDR3 runs 14 residues. Trimming took off 3 bases at V and 0 bases at J, with 5 bases between the two ends. The germline V gene has CDR1 SEHNR and CDR2 FQNEAQ (reference sequence). DNA of the CDR3: TGTGCCAGCAGCTTCGGGGCAACTAATGAAAAACTGTTTTTT. Translation: CASSFGATNEKLFF. Full variable domain (remainder filled in from reference TRBV7-9 and TRBJ1-4): DTGVSQNPRHKITKRGQNVTFRCDPISEHNRLYWYRQTLGQGPEFLTYFQNEAQLEKSRLLSDRFSAERPKGSFSTLEIQRTEQGDSAMYLCASSFGATNEKLFFGSGTQLSVL.

The V gene is TRBV7-9, the J gene TRBJ2-3; no clear D gene. Trimming removed 3 bases at V and 4 bases at J, with 5 bases between. Germline lookup yields CDR1 SEHNR and CDR2 FQNEAQ (reference sequence). The CDR3 consists of 12 residues. The DNA for the CDR3 is TGTGCCAGCAGCTTGACTGCAGATACGCAGTATTTT. Its translation: CASSLTADTQYF. Full variable domain (missing parts from reference TRBV7-9 and TRBJ2-3): DTGVSQNPRHKITKRGQNVTFRCDPISEHNRLYWYRQTLGQGPEFLTYFQNEAQLEKSRLLSDRFSAERPKGSFSTLEIQRTEQGDSAMYLCASSLTADTQYFGPGTRLTVL.